Below are 31 T cell receptor beta chains sequenced from a single sample in a study of monozygotic twins with inflammatory bowel disease. TCRdb re-called the 5' RACE reads and catalogs CDR3 proteins one per entry, DNA excluded. With around 450,000 distinct CDR3 sequences in the sample, the ten largest clones hold about 2.4%. Sample: blood. These receptors were taken from a human donor with ulcerative colitis or Crohn's disease, or a healthy co-twin of an affected twin (not recorded which).

The J gene is TRBJ2-2, the V gene TRBV7-2; TCRdb calls TRBD1, which cannot be checked without DNA. Germline-derived CDR1 and CDR2 are SGHTA and FQGNSA. CDR3 length: 15 amino acids. Here the CDR3 reads CASSLQGEKAGELFF.

V gene TRBV7-2 combines with J gene TRBJ2-6; the D call from TCRdb, TRBD1, cannot be confirmed without DNA. The CDR3 is 16 residues long. Germline V gives CDR1 SGHTA, CDR2 FQGNSA. CDR3: CASSPLRDSGANVLTF.

The chain has TRBV4-2 and TRBJ2-3; the TCRdb call, TRBD2, lacks DNA for checking. This CDR3 spans 15 amino acids. CDR1 is LGHNA, CDR2 YNFKEQ, per germline. CDR3 loop: CASSQTSGGADTQYF.

This CDR3 is CASSSAGGANTGELFF. The gene calls are TRBV7-2 and TRBJ2-2. The V gene's germline CDR1 is SGHTA and CDR2 FQGNSA. The CDR3 contains 16 residues.

The chain links TRBV5-5 to TRBJ2-1. Germline V gene data show CDR1 as SGHKS and CDR2 as YYEKEE (reference sequence). The CDR3 extends over 15 amino acids. Here the CDR3 reads CASSQGQGPYNEQFF.

The genes are TRBV5-4 and TRBJ2-7; TCRdb's D call of TRBD2 is untestable without DNA. The CDR3 totals 13 residues. Germline-derived CDR1 and CDR2 are SGHNT and YYREEE (reference sequence). This CDR3 reads CASSFGRERLEYF.

The CDR3 here is CASSLGTSGIIGWYNEQFF. The chain carries TRBV11-2 and TRBJ2-1; there is no DNA to check the TCRdb D call of TRBD2. This CDR3 is built from 19 residues. CDR1 and CDR2 (germline): SGHAT, FQNNGV.

The chain is built from TRBV6-2 or TRBV6-3 and TRBJ2-2; TCRdb's D call of TRBD1 is untestable without DNA. This CDR3 spans 15 amino acids. CDR1 and CDR2 (germline): MNHEY, SVGEGT. The CDR3: CASSFPQGGTGELFF.

V is TRBV12-3 or TRBV12-4 and J is TRBJ2-2; with no DNA, the TCRdb D assignment of TRBD1 cannot be verified. The CDR3 has 12 residues. The CDR3: CASSPGQRELFF.

The J gene is TRBJ1-2, the V gene TRBV29-1. The germline V gene has CDR1 SQVTM and CDR2 ANQGSEA. The CDR3 has 13 residues. CDR3 loop: CSASGLPGYGYTF.

This chain links TRBV9 with TRBJ2-2; TCRdb's D call, TRBD1, is unchecked because there is no DNA. CDR1 is SGDLS, CDR2 YYNGEE, per germline. The CDR3 runs to 15 residues. Here the CDR3 reads CASSVSGGAAGELFF.

The rearrangement uses TRBV4-1 and TRBJ1-1; the D call of TRBD1 rests on TCRdb alone, since no DNA is present to check it. This CDR3 contains 15 residues. Germline-derived CDR1 and CDR2 are MGHRA and YSYEKL. CDR3 protein: CASSQVETGNTEAFF.

The CDR3 sequence is CSAREGGGGQETQYF. The chain carries TRBV20-1 and TRBJ2-5; TCRdb's D gene call, TRBD1, goes unchecked for lack of DNA. The germline CDR1 and CDR2 sequences are DFQATT and SNEGSKA (reference sequence). CDR3 length: 15 residues.

The chain couples TRBV6-1 to TRBJ1-2; TCRdb returns TRBD1, unconfirmable since there is no DNA. Germline V gene data show CDR1 as MNHNS and CDR2 as SASEGT. This CDR3 contains 15 residues. The CDR3 region is CASSARRQGVDGYTF.

This chain uses TRBV5-1 with TRBJ1-5; TCRdb designates TRBD1, a call that cannot be tested without DNA. This CDR3 comprises 15 residues. Germline assignment: CDR1 SGHRS and CDR2 YFSETQ. The CDR3 reads CASSSGGLSNQPQHF.

This chain connects TRBV7-9 to TRBJ2-5; TCRdb's D call, TRBD2, is unchecked because there is no DNA. Germline CDR1 and CDR2: SEHNR and FQNEAQ (reference sequence). The length of the CDR3 is 16 residues. The CDR3 reads CASSLGLAGEQETQYF. Variable domain in full (rest from reference TRBV7-9 and TRBJ2-5): DTGVSQNPRHKITKRGQNVTFRCDPISEHNRLYWYRQTLGQGPEFLTYFQNEAQLEKSRLLSDRFSAERPKGSFSTLEIQRTEQGDSAMYLCASSLGLAGEQETQYFGPGTRLLVL.

J is TRBJ1-2 and V is TRBV7-2. The CDR3 runs to 13 residues. Germline V lookup: CDR1 SGHTA, CDR2 FQGNSA. CDR3 amino acids: CASSLDPSYGYTF.

This chain uses TRBV7-3 with TRBJ2-1; the D call from TCRdb, TRBD1, cannot be confirmed without DNA. This CDR3 region has 13 residues. The germline V gene encodes CDR1 SGHTA and CDR2 FQGTGA. The CDR3 loop reads CASSRGEDNEQFF. Together with reference TRBV7-3 and TRBJ2-1, the CDR3 gives the full variable domain: GAGVSQTPSNKVTEKGKYVELRCDPISGHTALYWYRQSLGQGPEFLIYFQGTGAADDSGLPNDRFFAVRPEGSVSTLKIQRTERGDSAVYLCASSRGEDNEQFFGPGTRLTVL.

This chain uses TRBV12-3 or TRBV12-4 with TRBJ1-1; no DNA is available, so the TRBD1 call from TCRdb remains unchecked. The CDR3 length is 15 residues. CDR3 sequence: CASSLGRGPNTEAFF.

The CDR3 loop is CASSSRGQHYSLWPQHF. The chain combines TRBV5-6 with TRBJ1-5. Germline V gene lookup returns CDR1 SGHDT and CDR2 YYEEEE. This CDR3 region has 17 residues.

This sequence joins TRBV29-1 and TRBJ2-2. CDR1 is SQVTM, CDR2 ANQGSEA, per germline. This CDR3 has 11 residues. Here the CDR3 reads CSVFMTGELFF.

This rearrangement joins TRBV24-1 to TRBJ1-1. From germline, CDR1 is KGHDR and CDR2 SFDVKD. This CDR3 region has 13 residues. CDR3 residues: CATARTGNTEAFF.

The rearrangement links TRBV7-6 to TRBJ1-1. The CDR3 covers 13 residues. The germline V gene encodes CDR1 SGHVS and CDR2 FNYEAQ. The CDR3: CASRDDLNTEAFF.

This rearrangement joins TRBV7-8 to TRBJ2-5; TCRdb's D gene call, TRBD1, goes unchecked for lack of DNA. The CDR3 spans 11 residues. Per the germline V gene, CDR1 is SGHVS and CDR2 is FQNEAQ. The CDR3 sequence is CGTGGQETQYF. Drawing the rest from reference TRBV7-8 and TRBJ2-5, the complete variable domain is GAGVSQSPRYKVAKRGQDVALRCDPISGHVSLFWYQQALGQGPEFLTYFQNEAQLDKSGLPSDRFFAERPEGSVSTLKIQRTQQEDSAVYLCGTGGQETQYFGPGTRLLVL.

V and J are TRBV5-1 and TRBJ1-1. This CDR3 has 14 amino acids. Germline values: CDR1 SGHRS, CDR2 YFSETQ. This chain's CDR3 is CASSVGGGNTEAFF.

The chain joins TRBV20-1 to TRBJ2-1; with no DNA, the TCRdb D assignment of TRBD2 cannot be verified. Per the germline V gene, CDR1 is DFQATT and CDR2 is SNEGSKA (reference sequence). The CDR3 contains 18 residues. The CDR3 spells CSAPRPSGLAGGPSEQFF.

The chain joins TRBV9 to TRBJ2-1; checking the TCRdb D call of TRBD1 is not possible without DNA. The CDR3 has 15 amino acids. Looked up from germline, CDR1 is SGDLS and CDR2 is YYNGEE. The CDR3 sequence: CASSVVGTQYNEQFF.

The chain employs TRBV3-1 and TRBJ2-7; TCRdb calls TRBD2, which cannot be checked without DNA. There are 14 residues in the CDR3. Germline V gene lookup returns CDR1 LGHDT and CDR2 YNNKEL (reference sequence). CDR3 protein: CASSQFTDYGEQYF.

The chain is built from TRBV4-1 and TRBJ1-5; the TCRdb call, TRBD1, lacks DNA for checking. CDR3 length: 17 residues. Germline V gives CDR1 MGHRA, CDR2 YSYEKL. The CDR3 reads CASSRQGDRSGNQPQHF.

The genes are TRBV12-3 or TRBV12-4 and TRBJ2-1; TCRdb names TRBD2, which stays unverified in the absence of DNA. The CDR3 is 15 residues long. CDR3 amino acids: CASSPLGLASGEQFF.

The chain uses TRBV29-1 and TRBJ2-7. This CDR3 region has 13 residues. Germline CDR1 is SQVTM and CDR2 is ANQGSEA. This CDR3 reads CSVEDPRSYEQYF.